A selection of T cell receptor beta chains follows, all from one sample in a study of early T cells in non-severe SARS-CoV-2 infection. From the 5' RACE reads, TCRdb called clonotypes with MiXCR, one entry per CDR3 protein. This table has about 60,000 distinct CDR3 sequences, around 12% appearing once. Sequencing input: whole blood. The receptors derive from an adult who was a healthcare worker with PCR-confirmed SARS-CoV-2 infection or an uninfected control (not recorded which). CDR3s include the opening cysteine and the closing phenylalanine or tryptophan. D genes are given only for firm matches. The size field is filled for only some rows; it gives once, few, many or a size class.

>few|TRBV7-3|TRBJ2-7|TRBD1
TGTGCCAGCAGCCCACGGGACAGGCGCTACGAGCAGTACTTC
CASSPRDRRYEQYF
>NA|TRBV20-1|TRBJ2-1|NA
TGCAGTGCAGGAAGGTGGGGGTCCTACAATGAGCAGTTCTTC
CSAGRWGSYNEQFF
>NA|TRBV7-9|TRBJ2-7|NA
TGTGCCAGCAGCCAATACGAACATCGCGAGCAGTACTTC
CASSQYEHREQYF
>few|TRBV3-1|TRBJ2-5|TRBD2
TGTGCCAGCAGCCTTGGGACTAGTCCCCACCCGGAAGAGACCCAGTACTTC
CASSLGTSPHPEETQYF
>NA|TRBV6-2/TRBV6-3|TRBJ2-3|NA
TGTGCCAGCAGTTACTCGACTACAGATACGCAGTATTTT
CASSYSTTDTQYF
>few|TRBV18|TRBJ2-5|NA
TGTGCCAGCTCACCACGGCCAGAAGAGACCCAGTACTTC
CASSPRPEETQYF
>NA|TRBV6-1|TRBJ2-1|TRBD1
TGTGCCAGCAGTGGGTTATTGGGACAGTCCTACAATGAGCAGTTCTTC
CASSGLLGQSYNEQFF
>few|TRBV6-2/TRBV6-3|TRBJ1-3|TRBD1
TGTGCCAGCAGTCCTCGGACAGGGAAGCGAAACACCATATATTTT
CASSPRTGKRNTIYF
>few|TRBV28|TRBJ2-6|NA
TGTGCCAGCAGTTATAGGGTCGGGGCCAACGTCCTGACTTTC
CASSYRVGANVLTF
>NA|TRBV5-4|TRBJ2-5|TRBD1
TGTGCCAGCAGCAAACAGGGGGCAACGGAGACCCAGTACTTC
CASSKQGATETQYF
>NA|TRBV29-1|TRBJ1-2|NA
TGCAGCGTTGTGTGGACCTATGGCTACACCTTC
CSVVWTYGYTF
>many|TRBV7-6|TRBJ2-1|NA
TGTGCCAGCAGCCCTTCACCCGATGGTGGTGAGCAGTTCTTC
CASSPSPDGGEQFF
>NA|TRBV12-3/TRBV12-4|TRBJ2-1|NA
TGTGCCAGCAGCTGGGCCGAGTACAATGAGCAGTTCTTC
CASSWAEYNEQFF
>NA|TRBV7-2|TRBJ2-2|NA
TGTGCCAGCAGCTCCCCCGACTCCGGGGAGCTGTTTTTT
CASSSPDSGELFF
>NA|TRBV2|TRBJ2-5|NA
TGTGCCAGCTACCGGGCCCCGCAGTCCCAGTACTTC
CASYRAPQSQYF
>NA|TRBV19|TRBJ2-7|NA
TGTGCCAGTAGTATGTCGAGACGGACCTACGAGCAGTACTTC
CASSMSRRTYEQYF
>many|TRBV7-9|TRBJ2-5|NA
TGTGCCAGCAGCTCTTCGAACGCCGGGACAAGAGAGACCCAGTACTTC
CASSSSNAGTRETQYF
>many|TRBV7-9|TRBJ2-2|NA
TGTGCCAGCACCGACAGAGGGGACACCGGGGAGCTGTTTTTT
CASTDRGDTGELFF
>NA|TRBV11-2|TRBJ1-1|TRBD1
TGTGCCAGCAGCTTAAAGTCCCTTAGGACAGGGCACACTGAAGCTTTCTTT
CASSLKSLRTGHTEAFF
>NA|TRBV30|TRBJ2-7|NA
TGTGCCTGGGGAACCACAGGGTGGGAGCAGTACTTC
CAWGTTGWEQYF
>NA|TRBV6-6|TRBJ1-6|NA
TGTGCCAGCAGTTGGCAGGCAAATTCACCCCTCCACTTT
CASSWQANSPLHF
>many|TRBV7-9|TRBJ2-1|TRBD2
TGTGCCAGCAGCTTAGTTTGGCGGGGGAGCTCCTACAATGAGCAGTTCTTC
CASSLVWRGSSYNEQFF
>few|TRBV20-1|TRBJ1-4|TRBD1
TGCAGTGCCCAATCGGGACAGGGGAGTGAAAAACTGTTTTTT
CSAQSGQGSEKLFF
>NA|TRBV7-6|TRBJ1-1|NA
TGTGCCAGCAGCTTATCCACAGACACGAACACTGAAGCTTTCTTT
CASSLSTDTNTEAFF
>few|TRBV20-1|TRBJ2-7|TRBD2
TGCAGTGCTAGCCACACCTCGGGACTAGCTCAAAAGAGCTCCTACGAGCAGTACTTC
CSASHTSGLAQKSSYEQYF
>many|TRBV28|TRBJ1-1|NA
TGTGCCAGCAGTCCAGGGGACACTGAAGCTTTCTTT
CASSPGDTEAFF
>NA|TRBV30|TRBJ1-6|TRBD1
TGTGCCTGGAGGCCGGGGGGACAGATCTCCTATAATTCACCCCTCCACTTT
CAWRPGGQISYNSPLHF
>few|TRBV10-3|TRBJ2-5|NA
TGTGCCATCAGTGAAAAGGGAGGAGAGACCCAGTACTTC
CAISEKGGETQYF
>few|TRBV10-2|TRBJ2-3|TRBD1
TGCGCCAGCAGTGAGAGACAGGGGACTAGCACAGATACGCAGTATTTT
CASSERQGTSTDTQYF
>few|TRBV7-6|TRBJ2-7|NA
TGTGCCAGCAGCCGCGCAGGGTCGAACTACGAGCAGTACTTC
CASSRAGSNYEQYF
>many|TRBV2|TRBJ1-5|TRBD1
TGTGCCAGCAGTCTGGACAGGGACCAGCCCCAGCATTTT
CASSLDRDQPQHF
>many|TRBV30|TRBJ1-2|NA
TGTGCCTGGACGCAGGGCCCCTCATCGGGCTACACCTTC
CAWTQGPSSGYTF
>few|TRBV7-6|TRBJ2-7|NA
TGTGCCAGCAGCCCGGATCTGGGGGAGCAGTACTTC
CASSPDLGEQYF
>many|TRBV6-1|TRBJ1-4|TRBD1
TGTGCCAGCAGCCCGGGACAGAAGAATGAAAAACTGTTTTTT
CASSPGQKNEKLFF
>NA|TRBV20-1|TRBJ2-5|NA
TGCAGTGCTAGAGAAGGGACTTTTACCGAAGAGACCCAGTACTTC
CSAREGTFTEETQYF
>few|TRBV5-4|TRBJ1-1|NA
TGTGCCAGCAGCCATTACAGTGCGGCGGGGAACACTGAAGCTTTCTTT
CASSHYSAAGNTEAFF
>few|TRBV7-2|TRBJ2-7|NA
TGTGCCAGCAGCTCCCGCTGGTCCTACGAGCAGTACTTC
CASSSRWSYEQYF
>NA|TRBV6-5|TRBJ2-7|TRBD2
TGTGCCAGCAGTTGGGACTACAGCTCCTACGAGCAGTACTTC
CASSWDYSSYEQYF
>NA|TRBV10-1|TRBJ2-2|TRBD2
TGCGCCACCACGGGGGGAAACGGGGAGCTGTTTTTT
CATTGGNGELFF
>few|TRBV7-9|TRBJ1-1|NA
TGTGCCAGCAGCCGACTAAACGAAGCTTTCTTT
CASSRLNEAFF
>NA|TRBV5-4|TRBJ2-1|TRBD2
TGTGCCAGCAGTCATCCTACCTCCGGGACTAGCGGCTACAATGAGCAGTTCTTC
CASSHPTSGTSGYNEQFF
>NA|TRBV4-1|TRBJ2-7|NA
TGCGCCAGCAGCCAAGGGACCCCCCGAGGTGGGGGCGAGCAGTACTTC
CASSQGTPRGGGEQYF
>few|TRBV29-1|TRBJ2-1|TRBD2
TGCAGCGTTGGCGGGAGAATCTACAATGAGCAGTTCTTC
CSVGGRIYNEQFF
>many|TRBV10-2|TRBJ1-1|NA
TGCGCCAGCAGTGAGGGGGACTCTGAAGCTTTCTTT
CASSEGDSEAFF
>many|TRBV12-3/TRBV12-4|TRBJ2-1|NA
TGTGCCAGCCGGGCAGGGCCTAGCAATGAGCAGTTCTTC
CASRAGPSNEQFF
>many|TRBV7-9|TRBJ2-6|TRBD1
TGTGCCAGCAGCCATGGGACAGGGGGCGTTCCTGGGGCCAACGTCCTGACTTTC
CASSHGTGGVPGANVLTF
>many|TRBV29-1|TRBJ1-1|TRBD1
TGCAGCGCTGGACCAAGACAGGGCCCAAACACTGAAGCTTTCTTT
CSAGPRQGPNTEAFF
>NA|TRBV5-6|TRBJ2-3|NA
TGTGCCAGCAGCCCCGGGGCCACAGATACGCAGTATTTT
CASSPGATDTQYF
>few|TRBV5-1|TRBJ1-2|TRBD1
TGCGCCAGCAGTATTGAGGGGGCGGTCGGCTCTGGCTACACCTTC
CASSIEGAVGSGYTF
>few|TRBV29-1|TRBJ2-4|TRBD1
TGCAGCGCTGCACAAGACAGGGGATTCTCCAAAAACATTCAGTACTTC
CSAAQDRGFSKNIQYF
>NA|TRBV5-1|TRBJ1-1|NA
TGCGCCAGCAGCTTGGGGTCCACTTCCGGGGCTGAAGCTTTCTTT
CASSLGSTSGAEAFF
>many|TRBV5-6|TRBJ2-3|TRBD2
TGTGCCAGCAGCTTGGGAGCGGGGATCACAGATACGCAGTATTTT
CASSLGAGITDTQYF